The next 11 T cell receptor beta chains were all read from a single sample in a study of blood T cell repertoires in COVID-19 (dated by TCRdb to 2019 to 2021). Library preparation was by the immunoSEQ multiplex PCR assay. TCRdb provides this immuneACCESS table in a form limited to in-frame rearrangements. Some clones are lacking; in checked studies, under half of them reflect an unresolved V gene, and why the rest are absent is not known. Present in this sample are 130,000 to 150,000 clones, just under 85% of which were seen just once. The top ten clonotypes cover 6.2% of the sample. The sequencing sample was made of PBMCs or T cells enriched from blood (not recorded which). The receptors derive from a woman between 40 and 50 years old who had recovered from COVID-19.

The J gene is TRBJ2-1, the V gene TRBV21-1; the table names TRBD2, a call not compared with the DNA. TRBV21-1 is a listed pseudogene. The CDR3 covers 15 residues. The CDR3 is CASSLRSGSVNEQFF. CDR3 sequence (DNA): TGTGCCAGCAGCCTACGTAGCGGGAGTGTCAATGAGCAGTTCTTC.

This chain uses TRBV27 with TRBJ2-7, with D possibly matching TRBD2 (6 bases). V was cut by 9 bases and J by 0 bases, with 15 bases left in between. CDR3 length: 14 residues. CDR1 MNHEY and CDR2 SMNVEV come from the germline V gene (reference sequence). This CDR3 reads CASKMGRGSYEQYF. DNA of the CDR3: TGTGCCAGTAAAATGGGGCGGGGCTCCTACGAGCAGTACTTC.

V is TRBV18 and J is TRBJ2-5; no firm D call. In germline, CDR1 is KGHSH, CDR2 LQKENI. The CDR3 contains 11 residues. V was shortened by 2 bases and J by 5 bases, with 3 bases between the two germline ends. The CDR3 DNA follows: TGTGCCAGCTCACCAGGCGAGACCCAGTACTTC. Amino acid sequence: CASSPGETQYF.

The chain carries TRBV4-1 and TRBJ1-2; the D is unclear. Trimming took 2 bases from V and 5 from J, leaving 9 bases between them. There are 13 residues in the CDR3. Germline V gene lookup returns CDR1 MGHRA and CDR2 YSYEKL. The CDR3 coding sequence is TGCGCCAGCAGCCAAAAGGCGGGGTATGGCTACACCTTC. Translating it yields CASSQKAGYGYTF.

The chain combines TRBV27 with TRBJ1-6, with D uncertain. The CDR3 has 16 residues. The germline V gene has CDR1 MNHEY and CDR2 SMNVEV (reference sequence). Trimming removed 0 bases at V and 7 bases at J, with 13 bases between. The CDR3 loop reads CASSLSSRRENSPLHF. CDR3 in DNA: TGTGCCAGCAGTTTATCCTCACGGAGGGAAAATTCACCCCTCCACTTT.

The V and J genes are TRBV7-6 and TRBJ1-1, with 7 nucleotides matching TRBD1. J was trimmed by 0 bases and V by 5 bases; bases with no gene match: 6. Germline CDR1 SGHVS, CDR2 FNYEAQ. CDR3 length equals 15 residues. CDR3 loop: CASSPWDSMNTEAFF. The DNA of the CDR3 is TGTGCCAGCAGCCCATGGGACAGCATGAACACTGAAGCTTTCTTT.

V usage is TRBV10-3 and J usage is TRBJ1-2; 10 bases match TRBD1. The CDR3 totals 17 residues. The germline gives CDR1 ENHRY, CDR2 SYGVKD. The V segment lost 3 bases and the J segment 8 bases; nucleotides outside the gene matches: 15. The CDR3 spells CAISEAETGTGAGGYTF. DNA of the CDR3: TGTGCCATCAGTGAAGCGGAGACCGGGACAGGGGCTGGCGGCTACACCTTC.

This clone appeared a single time. The rearrangement uses TRBV2 and TRBJ1-2, with TRBD1 matching 8 bases. The CDR3 extends over 13 amino acids. V was clipped by 4 bases and J by 8 bases; unmatched bases: 6. Germline-derived CDR1 and CDR2 are SNHLY and FYNNEI. CDR3 loop: CASSGGRTGGYTF. The CDR3 region has the DNA TGTGCCAGCAGTGGCGGCAGGACAGGGGGCTACACCTTC.

This clone showed up just once. The V gene is TRBV9, the J gene TRBJ2-3; 11 nucleotides line up with TRBD2. CDR3 size: 16 residues. J was trimmed by 0 bases and V by 3 bases; bases with no gene match: 3. Germline CDR1 and CDR2: SGDLS and YYNGEE. CDR3 sequence reads: CASSEGLAASTDTQYF. The CDR3, as DNA: TGTGCCAGCAGCGAGGGACTAGCGGCTAGCACAGATACGCAGTATTTT.

This chain joins TRBV12-3 or TRBV12-4 and TRBJ2-1; TRBD2 aligns across 11 bases. The CDR3 runs 13 residues. Trimming cost V 6 bases and J 9 bases; bases outside gene matches: 4. In nucleotides, the CDR3 is TGTGCCAGCAGGACAGGACTAGCGGGTGAGCAGTTCTTC. Its protein is CASRTGLAGEQFF.

CDR3 nucleotide sequence: TGTGCCAGCAGACAGGGGGTATTCTACGAGCAGTACTTC. It codes for CASRQGVFYEQYF. The chain uses TRBV12-3 or TRBV12-4 and TRBJ2-7; 8 bases are a match to TRBD1. The CDR3 runs to 13 residues. V was pared by 6 bases and J by 3 bases, with 4 bases of the junction left unmatched.